This T cell receptor (beta chain) appears in the sequencing data of a study of T-cell reconstitution after alpha-beta-depleted transplantation in children. Study-wide findings and caveats: Diversity and T-cell counts at one year after transplant derived mostly from new T cells. About two months after transplant, alpha-beta T cells reportedly came from several hundred expanded graft clones.

This clonotype was detected many times. Antigen: not known. This CDR3 contains 15 residues. The ends were cut back, 3 bases at V and 3 bases at J, with 14 bases in the middle. Germline V lookup: CDR1 SGHTA, CDR2 FQGNSA. Preparation of the TCRbeta library used unique molecular identifiers. TCRdb recomputed calls from the PCR reads with MiXCR, one row per CDR3 protein. The sample yields some 76,000 distinct CDR3 sequences, approximately 11% seen once. This sequence joins TRBV7-2 and TRBJ2-5; D is perhaps TRBD1 or TRBD2 (6 bases each). The specimen was PBMCs, collected before TCRalphabeta/CD19-depleted stem cell transplant. This sequence originates from a boy aged 10-17 years with acute myeloid leukemia, due to receive a stem cell transplant. Here the CDR3 reads CASSLGGRGEETQYF. The CDR3 DNA follows: TGTGCCAGCAGCTTGGGAGGCAGGGGCGAAGAGACCCAGTACTTC.